These T cell receptor beta chains were read from a single sample in a study of CXCR3-negative and CXCR3-positive naive CD8 T cells. One entry per CDR3 protein, without DNA, is what TCRdb gives after re-calling the 5' RACE reads. The sample's table shows 150,000 to 180,000 distinct CDR3 sequences. The sequencing sample was made of naive CXCR3+ CD8+ T cells from blood. These receptors were obtained from a human donor in good health. Some clones in this sample may be carry-over from other donors' samples. The CDR3 runs from the conserved cysteine through the conserved F or W. The order of the fields is CDR3 length, V gene, J gene, CDR3 protein.

14	TRBV29-1	TRBJ1-2	CSVEGEEASYGYTF
13	TRBV14	TRBJ2-7	CASSQAASYEQYF
16	TRBV7-6	TRBJ1-6	CASSLTPGLPYSPLHF
16	TRBV4-1	TRBJ2-7	CASSQGATSGYYEQYF
18	TRBV28	TRBJ2-1	CASSPRGSGSHPTGEQFF
15	TRBV5-5	TRBJ2-2	CASSLDLLNTGELFF
16	TRBV28	TRBJ1-3	CASSLRGEVRGNTIYF
13	TRBV10-1	TRBJ2-1	CASSESSYNEQFF
16	TRBV7-2	TRBJ2-5	CASSLSLAGGQETQYF
13	TRBV13	TRBJ2-7	CASSTSHAHEQYF
17	TRBV20-1	TRBJ2-1	CSARAGTSGFSYNEQFF
15	TRBV4-3	TRBJ2-3	CASSQGAGMTDTQYF
15	TRBV6-1	TRBJ2-7	CASSGGQGITYEQYF
15	TRBV6-5	TRBJ2-3	CASSPGTTNTDTQYF
14	TRBV7-2	TRBJ2-5	CAIGRLASRETQYF
16	TRBV4-2	TRBJ2-3	CASSQEGPAATDTQYF
15	TRBV6-6	TRBJ2-2	CASSYSSANTGELFF
13	TRBV29-1	TRBJ1-2	CSVRTENTYGYTF
16	TRBV5-1	TRBJ2-7	CASSATPGTGNYEQYF
16	TRBV7-9	TRBJ2-1	CASSFLDGTDNNEQFF
16	TRBV12-3/TRBV12-4	TRBJ1-2	CASSPNPSGGAYGYTF
12	TRBV14	TRBJ1-1	CASSQDSPEAFF
14	TRBV5-6	TRBJ2-7	CASSLFPGTHEQYF
16	TRBV5-1	TRBJ2-2	CASLKGQGINTGELFF
15	TRBV5-1	TRBJ1-3	CASSPDQGTGNTIYF
15	TRBV6-5	TRBJ1-2	CASSYSTGNDYGYTF
21	TRBV5-1	TRBJ2-2	CAADPQGQGAIGLGHARVLFF